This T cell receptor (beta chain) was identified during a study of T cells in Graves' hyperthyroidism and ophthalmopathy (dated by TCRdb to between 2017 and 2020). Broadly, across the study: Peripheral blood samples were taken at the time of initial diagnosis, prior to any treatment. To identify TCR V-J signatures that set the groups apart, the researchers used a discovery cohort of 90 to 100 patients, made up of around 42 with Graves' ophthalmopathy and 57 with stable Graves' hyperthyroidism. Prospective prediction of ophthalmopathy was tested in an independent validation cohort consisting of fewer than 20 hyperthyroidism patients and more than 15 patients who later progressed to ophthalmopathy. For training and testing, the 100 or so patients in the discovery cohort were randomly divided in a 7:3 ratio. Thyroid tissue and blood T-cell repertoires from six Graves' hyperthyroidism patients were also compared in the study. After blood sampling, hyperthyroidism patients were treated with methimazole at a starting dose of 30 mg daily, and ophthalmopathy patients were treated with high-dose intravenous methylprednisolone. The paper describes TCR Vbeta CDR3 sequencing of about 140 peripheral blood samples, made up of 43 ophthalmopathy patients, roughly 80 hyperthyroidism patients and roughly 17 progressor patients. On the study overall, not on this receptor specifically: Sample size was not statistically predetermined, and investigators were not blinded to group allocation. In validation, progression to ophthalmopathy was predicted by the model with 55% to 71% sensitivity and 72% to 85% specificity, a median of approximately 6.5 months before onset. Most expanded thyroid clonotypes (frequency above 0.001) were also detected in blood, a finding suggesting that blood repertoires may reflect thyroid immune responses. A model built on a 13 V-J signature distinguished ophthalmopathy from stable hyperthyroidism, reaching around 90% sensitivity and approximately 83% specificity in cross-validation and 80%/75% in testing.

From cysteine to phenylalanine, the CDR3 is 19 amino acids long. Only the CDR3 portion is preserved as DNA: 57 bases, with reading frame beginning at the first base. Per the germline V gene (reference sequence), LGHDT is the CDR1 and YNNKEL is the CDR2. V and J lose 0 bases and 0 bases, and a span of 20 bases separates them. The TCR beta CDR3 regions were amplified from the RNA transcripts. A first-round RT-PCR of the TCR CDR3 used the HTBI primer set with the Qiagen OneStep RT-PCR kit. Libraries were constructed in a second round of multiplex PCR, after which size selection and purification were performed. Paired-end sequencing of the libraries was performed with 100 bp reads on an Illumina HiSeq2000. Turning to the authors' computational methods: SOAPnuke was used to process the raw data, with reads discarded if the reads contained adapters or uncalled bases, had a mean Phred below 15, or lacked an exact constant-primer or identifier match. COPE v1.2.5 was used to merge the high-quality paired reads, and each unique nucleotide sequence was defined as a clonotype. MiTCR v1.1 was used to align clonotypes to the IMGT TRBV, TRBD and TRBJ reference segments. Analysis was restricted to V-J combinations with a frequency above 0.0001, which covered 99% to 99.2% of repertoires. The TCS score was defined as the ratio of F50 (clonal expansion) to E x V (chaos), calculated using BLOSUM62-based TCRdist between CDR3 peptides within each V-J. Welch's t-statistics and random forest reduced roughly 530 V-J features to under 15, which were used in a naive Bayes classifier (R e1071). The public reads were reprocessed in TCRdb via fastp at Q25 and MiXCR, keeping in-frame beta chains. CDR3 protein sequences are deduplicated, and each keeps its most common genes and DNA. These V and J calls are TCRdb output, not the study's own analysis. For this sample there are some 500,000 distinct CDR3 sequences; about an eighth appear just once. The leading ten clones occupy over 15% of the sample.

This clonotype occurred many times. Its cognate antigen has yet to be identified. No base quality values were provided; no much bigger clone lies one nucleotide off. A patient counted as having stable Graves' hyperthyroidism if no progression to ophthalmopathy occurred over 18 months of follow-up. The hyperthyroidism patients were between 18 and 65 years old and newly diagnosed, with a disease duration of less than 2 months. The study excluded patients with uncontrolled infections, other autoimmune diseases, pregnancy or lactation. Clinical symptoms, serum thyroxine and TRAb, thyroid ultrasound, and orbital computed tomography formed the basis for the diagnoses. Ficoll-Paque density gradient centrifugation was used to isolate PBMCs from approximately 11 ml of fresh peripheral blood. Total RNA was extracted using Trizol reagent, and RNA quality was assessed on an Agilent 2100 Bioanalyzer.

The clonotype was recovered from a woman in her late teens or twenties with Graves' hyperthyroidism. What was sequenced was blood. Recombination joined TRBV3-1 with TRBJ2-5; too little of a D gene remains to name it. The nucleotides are TGTGCCAGCAGCCAAGATAGTATTACTAACGGCCCGTACCAAGAGACCCAGTACTTC. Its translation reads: CASSQDSITNGPYQETQYF.